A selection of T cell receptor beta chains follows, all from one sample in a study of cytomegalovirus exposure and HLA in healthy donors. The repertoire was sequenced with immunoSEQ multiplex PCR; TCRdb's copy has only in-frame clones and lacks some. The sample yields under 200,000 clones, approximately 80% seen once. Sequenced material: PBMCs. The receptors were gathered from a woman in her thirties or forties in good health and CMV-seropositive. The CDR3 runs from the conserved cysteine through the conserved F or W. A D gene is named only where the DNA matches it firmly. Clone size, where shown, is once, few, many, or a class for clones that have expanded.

CASISDRSDYTF,TGTGCCAGCATTTCGGACAGGAGCGACTACACCTTC,TRBD1,NA,TRBJ1-2,TRBV6-1
CSVAGGVGTEAFF,TGCAGCGTTGCCGGAGGGGTAGGGACTGAAGCTTTCTTT,NA,NA,TRBJ1-1,TRBV29-1
CASSLAELGLWMNTEAFF,TGTGCCAGCAGCTTAGCAGAACTAGGGCTGTGGATGAACACTGAAGCTTTCTTT,NA,NA,TRBJ1-1,TRBV7-8
CASSIGGSSYREQFF,TGTGCCAGTAGTATTGGGGGCTCCAGTTACAGGGAGCAGTTCTTC,NA,NA,TRBJ2-1,TRBV19
CASSVSRAMDGYTF,TGTGCCAGCTCAGTATCCAGGGCAATGGATGGCTACACCTTC,NA,once,TRBJ1-2,TRBV18
CASSLAGLGETQYF,TGTGCCAGCAGCTTGGCGGGCCTGGGGGAGACCCAGTACTTC,NA,few,TRBJ2-5,TRBV7-7
CASSREGVLHEQYF,TGTGCCAGTAGTCGGGAGGGGGTTCTCCACGAGCAGTACTTC,TRBD2,once,TRBJ2-7,TRBV19
CASSDNRRTEAFF,TGTGCCAGCAGTGATAACAGGCGGACTGAAGCTTTCTTT,NA,NA,TRBJ1-1,TRBV6-6
CASSQGSGELFF,TGTGCCAGCTCCCAGGGCTCCGGGGAGCTGTTTTTT,NA,NA,TRBJ2-2,TRBV7-6
CASSFLTEVNSPLHF,TGTGCCAGCAGCTTTTTGACAGAAGTAAATTCACCCCTCCACTTT,NA,few,TRBJ1-6,TRBV5-4
CASSVDPGTGELFF,TGTGCCAGCAGCGTAGATCCAGGGACCGGGGAGCTGTTTTTT,NA,NA,TRBJ2-2,TRBV9
CASRRQGNTEAFF,TGTGCCAGCAGAAGACAGGGGAACACTGAAGCTTTCTTT,TRBD1,NA,TRBJ1-1,TRBV27
CASSQTPAGTGTEAFF,TGCGCCAGCAGCCAGACCCCCGCGGGGACGGGAACTGAAGCTTTCTTT,NA,NA,TRBJ1-1,TRBV4-1
CSVEDRRQGYTEAFF,TGCAGCGTTGAAGATCGGAGACAGGGGTACACTGAAGCTTTCTTT,TRBD1,NA,TRBJ1-1,TRBV29-1
CASSFGEGLSNQPQHF,TGCGCCAGCAGCTTCGGCGAGGGACTTAGCAATCAGCCCCAGCATTTT,NA,NA,TRBJ1-5,TRBV5-1
CASSEARQGVYGYTF,TGTGCCAGCAGTGAAGCGCGACAGGGAGTCTATGGCTACACCTTC,TRBD1,NA,TRBJ1-2,TRBV6-1
CASSRGQVEPAFF,TGCGCCAGCAGTCGCGGACAGGTCGAACCAGCTTTCTTT,TRBD1,once,TRBJ1-1,TRBV10-1
CASRMTGAGNTIYF,TGTGCCAGCAGAATGACAGGGGCTGGAAACACCATATATTTT,TRBD1,NA,TRBJ1-3,TRBV25-1
CAWSVLSYEQYF,TGTGCCTGGAGTGTACTTTCCTACGAGCAGTACTTC,NA,NA,TRBJ2-7,TRBV30
CASSAPGIYEQYF,TGTGCCAGCAGTGCCCCAGGGATCTACGAGCAGTACTTC,NA,NA,TRBJ2-7,TRBV28